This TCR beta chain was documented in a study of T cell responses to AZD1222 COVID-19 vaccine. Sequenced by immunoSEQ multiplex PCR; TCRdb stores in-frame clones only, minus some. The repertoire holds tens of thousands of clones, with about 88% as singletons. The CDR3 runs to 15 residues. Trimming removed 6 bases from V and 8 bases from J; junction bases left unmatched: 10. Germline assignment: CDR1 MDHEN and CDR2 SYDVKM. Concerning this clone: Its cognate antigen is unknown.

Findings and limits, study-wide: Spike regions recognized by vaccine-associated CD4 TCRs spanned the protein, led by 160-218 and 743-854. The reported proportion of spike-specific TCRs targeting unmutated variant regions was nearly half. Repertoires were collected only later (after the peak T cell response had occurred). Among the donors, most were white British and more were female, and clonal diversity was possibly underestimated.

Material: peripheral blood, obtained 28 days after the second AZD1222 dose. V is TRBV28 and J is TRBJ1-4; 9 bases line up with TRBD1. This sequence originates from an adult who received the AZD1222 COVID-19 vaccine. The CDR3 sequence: CASSPPGQGEEKLFF. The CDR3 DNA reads TGTGCCAGCAGCCCACCGGGACAGGGTGAAGAAAAACTGTTTTTT.